This T cell receptor beta chain appears in the sequencing data of a study of blood T cell repertoires in COVID-19. Study-level background: Sites in the United States, Italy and Spain provided acute and convalescent COVID-19 samples. PBMCs, B-cell-depleted T cells, or T cells provided the cDNA or gDNA that made up the material.

Unmatched junction bases numbered 7, after V lost 4 bases and J lost 3 bases. Germline CDR1 and CDR2: SGHRS and YFSETQ. This CDR3 contains 14 residues. Generated by immunoSEQ multiplex PCR, the TCRdb table keeps only in-frame clones and is missing some. The sample has 360,000 or so clones; 83% are singletons. Participant ages covered about 18 to 95 years across 24 US areas. Recovery meant two consecutive negative NP/OP PCR tests, professional clearance, or resolved symptoms. This rearrangement joins TRBV5-1 to TRBJ2-7, with 7 bases that match TRBD2. Sequences were obtained from PBMCs or T cells enriched from blood (not recorded which). This sequence was found in a woman in her forties or fifties who had recovered from COVID-19. The DNA for the CDR3 is TGCGCCAGCAGCCTCCCTAGCGGACTCTACGAGCAGTACTTC. This gives the protein CASSLPSGLYEQYF.